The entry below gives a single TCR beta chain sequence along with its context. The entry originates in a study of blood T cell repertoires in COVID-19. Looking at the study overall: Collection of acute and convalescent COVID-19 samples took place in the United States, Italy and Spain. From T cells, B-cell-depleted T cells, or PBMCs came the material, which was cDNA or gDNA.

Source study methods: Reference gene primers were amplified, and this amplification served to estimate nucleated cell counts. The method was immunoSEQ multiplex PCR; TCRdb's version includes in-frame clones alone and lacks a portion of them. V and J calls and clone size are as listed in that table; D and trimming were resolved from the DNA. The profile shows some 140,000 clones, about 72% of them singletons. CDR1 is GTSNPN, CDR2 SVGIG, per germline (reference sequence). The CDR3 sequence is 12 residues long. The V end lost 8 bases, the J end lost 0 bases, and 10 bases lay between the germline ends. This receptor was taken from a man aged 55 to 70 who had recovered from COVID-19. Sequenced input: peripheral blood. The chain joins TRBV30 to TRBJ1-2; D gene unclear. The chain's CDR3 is CALRGTNYGYTF. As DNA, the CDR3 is TGTGCCCTCCGCGGTACTAACTATGGCTACACCTTC.